These 24 T cell receptor beta chains share one sample of origin, sequenced in a study of blood T cells in healthy people across ages. Using a J-beta primer mix together with a sample-barcoded 5' primer, a second PCR was run for about 6 to 12 cycles. TCRdb re-called the 5' RACE reads through MiXCR, storing one row per CDR3 protein. In the table there are over a million distinct CDR3 sequences, approximately 42% of which are singletons. The sample consisted of blood. The source of these receptors is a woman between 18 and 30 years old in good health.

The rearrangement joins TRBV9 to TRBJ2-7, with D perhaps matching TRBD2 (5 bases). CDR3 size: 15 residues. CDR1 SGDLS and CDR2 YYNGEE come from the germline V gene. V lost 0 bases and J 5 bases, leaving 15 bases between the germline ends. The CDR3 is CASSVEDRLANEQYF. The CDR3 DNA reads as TGTGCCAGCAGCGTAGAAGATCGGCTAGCCAACGAGCAGTACTTC.

This clonotype came up a few times. J is TRBJ1-5 and V is TRBV2; the D is unclear. The CDR3 has 13 residues. Trimming shortened V by 4 bases and J by 6 bases, and 10 bases separated the two germline ends. Germline V gene sequence: CDR1 SNHLY, CDR2 FYNNEI. CDR3 DNA sequence: TGTGCCAGCAGTGCCCGGGGTACTCAGCCCCAGCATTTT. This codes for CASSARGTQPQHF.

This sequence joins TRBV5-1 and TRBJ1-2; D unclear. Trimming took 2 bases from V and 0 from J, leaving 14 bases between them. This CDR3 is built from 16 residues. Germline V gives CDR1 SGHRS, CDR2 YFSETQ. CDR3 amino acids: CASSLTSQATNYGYTF. CDR3 sequence (DNA): TGCGCCAGCAGCTTAACCTCACAAGCAACTAACTATGGCTACACCTTC.

This clonotype was counted between two and nine times. This chain links TRBV20-1 with TRBJ2-7; D call uncertain. The CDR3 is 16 amino acids. The germline gives CDR1 DFQATT, CDR2 SNEGSKA (reference sequence). Trimming took off 0 bases at V and 4 bases at J, with 19 bases between the two ends. The DNA of the CDR3 is TGCAGTGCTAGAGATGGAAGCGCCCCGAACCTTTACGAGCAGTACTTC. It codes for CSARDGSAPNLYEQYF.

This clonotype was seen at least ten times. The chain joins TRBV5-1 to TRBJ1-1; the D gene is possibly TRBD1 (5 bases). CDR1 and CDR2 from the germline V gene are SGHRS and YFSETQ. Trimming removed 5 bases at V and 1 base at J, with 15 bases between. The CDR3 runs 15 residues. The CDR3 sequence: CASRPIGTTNTEAFF. The DNA of the CDR3 is TGCGCCAGCAGACCGATAGGGACGACGAACACTGAAGCTTTCTTT.

The rearrangement links TRBV5-1 to TRBJ2-7, with D possibly TRBD2 on 6 matching bases. Trimming left V 3 bases short and J 0 bases short, with 13 bases between. Germline V lookup: CDR1 SGHRS, CDR2 YFSETQ. This CDR3 spans 15 amino acids. The CDR3 spells CASSSSDGSSYEQYF. DNA for the CDR3: TGCGCCAGCAGCTCCTCGGACGGGAGCTCCTACGAGCAGTACTTC.

This chain links TRBV12-3 or TRBV12-4 with TRBJ2-4, with TRBD2 matching 8 bases. The J call is doubtful: the DNA matches TRBJ2-1 better. The CDR3 covers 17 residues. The CDR3 DNA reads TGTGCCAGCAGTTTCGGGGGGGGGACATTAGCCAAAAACATTCAGTTCTTC. Protein sequence: CASSFGGGTLAKNIQFF.

This chain uses TRBV10-3 with TRBJ2-6, with 9 nucleotides matching TRBD1. CDR3 length: 18 amino acids. CDR1 ENHRY and CDR2 SYGVKD come from the germline V gene. With V trimmed by 4 bases and J by 0 bases, 7 bases remained unmatched. Here the CDR3 reads CAISGTGVRYSGANVLTF. The CDR3 coding sequence is TGTGCCATCAGTGGGACAGGGGTCCGGTACTCTGGGGCCAACGTCCTGACTTTC.

A word on this clonotype: The junction does not match germline at one end; this may be a read error. This rearrangement joins TRBV20-1 to TRBJ2-7; D possibly corresponds to TRBD1 (6 bases). This CDR3 is 13 amino acids long. CDR1 and CDR2 (germline): DFQATT, SNEGSKA (reference sequence). The CDR3 DNA reads TGCAGTGCCCAAGGACAGAGCTCCAACGAGCAGTACTTC. Encoded protein: CSAQGQSSNEQYF.

The gene calls are TRBV4-1 and TRBJ2-7, with D tentatively TRBD1 (6 bases). CDR1 and CDR2 from the germline V gene are MGHRA and YSYEKL. V lost 4 bases, J lost 1 base, and 14 bases lay in between. The CDR3 length is 15 residues. The CDR3 bases are TGCGCCAGCAGCCTGGCACAGGGATCTTCCTACGAGCAGTACTTC. It yields the protein CASSLAQGSSYEQYF.

V is TRBV6-6 and J is TRBJ1-4, with D unresolved. V lost 9 bases and J 3 bases, leaving 11 bases between the germline ends. Looked up from germline, CDR1 is MNHNY and CDR2 is SVGAGI (reference sequence). This CDR3 region has 13 residues. The CDR3 here is CASAERANEKLFF. DNA for the CDR3: TGTGCCAGTGCTGAGCGGGCTAATGAAAAACTGTTTTTT.

The chain is built from TRBV12-3 or TRBV12-4 and TRBJ2-3, with D uncertain. V was cut by 4 bases and J by 0 bases, with 8 bases left in between. The CDR3 has 14 residues. DNA for the CDR3: TGTGCCAGCAGTTCGTCACTGAGCACAGATACGCAGTATTTT. Residues: CASSSSLSTDTQYF.

As regards this clonotype: A single base separates this from a much larger clone, so it may be a read error. The gene calls are TRBV20-1 and TRBJ2-3; D perhaps matches TRBD2 (5 bases). The CDR3 consists of 13 residues. Germline V gene data show CDR1 as DFQATT and CDR2 as SNEGSKA (reference sequence). In DNA, the CDR3 is TGCAGCGCCCGTCTTAGCGGCACAGATACGCAGTATTTT. Residues: CSARLSGTDTQYF.

This CDR3 is CASSYGLGRATEAFF. For the CDR3, the DNA is TGTGCCAGCAGTTACGGCCTGGGAAGGGCCACTGAAGCTTTCTTT. The rearrangement links TRBV6-5 to TRBJ1-1; D gene unclear. CDR1 is MNHEY and CDR2 is SVGAGI in the germline V gene. The CDR3 is made up of 15 amino acids. V shed 2 bases and J shed 4 bases, with 14 bases lying between them.

This chain uses TRBV7-9 with TRBJ2-4, with 11 bases fitting TRBD2. The closer fit of TRBJ2-7 to the DNA end suggests the J call may be wrong. The CDR3 runs 16 residues. The germline V gene has CDR1 SEHNR and CDR2 FQNEAQ (reference sequence). CDR3 in amino acids: CASSSPLSGGAYEQYF. The CDR3 DNA reads as TGTGCCAGCAGCTCCCCCCTTAGCGGGGGGGCCTACGAGCAGTACTTC.

The V call is TRBV7-2, the J call TRBJ1-5, with D unclear. This CDR3 has 15 amino acids. Germline loops: CDR1 SGHTA, CDR2 FQGNSA. V lost 1 base, J lost 0 bases, and 7 bases lay in between. The CDR3 here is CASSLDSSSNQPQHF. The DNA of the CDR3 is TGTGCCAGCAGCTTAGACTCCTCTAGCAATCAGCCCCAGCATTTT.

The rearrangement joins TRBV5-1 to TRBJ1-6; 7 nucleotides line up with TRBD1. Germline trimming cut 4 bases from V and 6 bases from J; bases unmatched to any gene: 4. Germline V gene sequence: CDR1 SGHRS, CDR2 YFSETQ. The CDR3 extends over 14 amino acids. CDR3 amino acids: CASSGGTVNSPLHF. CDR3 nucleotides: TGCGCCAGCAGCGGAGGGACAGTTAATTCACCCCTCCACTTT.

The gene calls are TRBV6-5 and TRBJ1-5; D may be TRBD1 (5 bases). Germline V gene data show CDR1 as MNHEY and CDR2 as SVGAGI. V was clipped by 6 bases and J by 9 bases, with 24 bases between them. The CDR3 length is 16 residues. CDR3 sequence: CASSQKAQGIGTPQHF. The CDR3 DNA follows: TGTGCCAGCAGCCAAAAAGCCCAGGGAATTGGGACGCCCCAGCATTTT.

The V gene is TRBV29-1, the J gene TRBJ2-7, with a weak D call TRBD2 (7 bases). Germline CDR1 and CDR2: SQVTM and ANQGSEA. This CDR3 comprises 13 residues. V was shortened by 5 bases and J by 4 bases, with 15 bases between the two germline ends. The CDR3 sequence: CSVSGGHPYEQYF. CDR3 bases: TGCAGCGTTTCGGGGGGACATCCTTACGAGCAGTACTTC.

Of note for this clonotype: Mismatch with germline at one junction end may stem from a read error. V usage is TRBV5-1 and J usage is TRBJ2-5, with TRBD2 matching over 8 bases. This CDR3 has 16 residues. Germline CDR1 is SGHRS and CDR2 is YFSETQ. CDR3 residues: CASTLLVAGSQETQYF. The CDR3 DNA reads TGCGCCAGCACCTTGTTGGTAGCGGGGTCACAAGAGACCCAGTACTTC.

The rearrangement links TRBV3-1 to TRBJ2-1; 11 bases are a match to TRBD2. The V and J ends lost 5 bases and 4 bases, in that order; junction bases with no gene match: 7. Germline V lookup: CDR1 LGHDT, CDR2 YNNKEL (reference sequence). The CDR3 length is 16 residues. CDR3 region: CASSDLTSGAYNEQFF. DNA for the CDR3: TGTGCCAGCAGCGACCTGACTAGCGGGGCGTACAATGAGCAGTTCTTC.

This clonotype has a handful of counts. The V and J genes are TRBV6-5 and TRBJ1-1; D may be TRBD1 (5 bases). V gave up 2 bases and J gave up 4 bases, with 11 bases separating them. Per germline, CDR1 MNHEY and CDR2 SVGAGI. There are 14 residues in the CDR3. The CDR3 region is CASSYTGVVTEAFF. In DNA, the CDR3 is TGTGCCAGCAGTTACACGGGGGTTGTCACTGAAGCTTTCTTT.

V usage is TRBV11-2 and J usage is TRBJ2-7; D may be TRBD2 (6 bases). Germline-derived CDR1 and CDR2 are SGHAT and FQNNGV. The CDR3 has 13 amino acids. V was clipped by 7 bases and J by 5 bases, with 15 bases between them. CDR3 DNA sequence: TGTGCCAGCACACCCGTGGAGGGCCACGAGCAGTACTTC. It encodes CASTPVEGHEQYF.

The chain couples TRBV4-1 to TRBJ1-2, with D maybe TRBD1 (5 bases). CDR3 length: 15 amino acids. V was pared by 1 base and J by 2 bases, with 11 bases between. Per the germline V gene, CDR1 is MGHRA and CDR2 is YSYEKL. The CDR3 is CASSQVNRGNYGYTF. CDR3 sequence (DNA): TGCGCCAGCAGCCAAGTTAATCGGGGGAACTATGGCTACACCTTC.